The source of this TCR beta chain is a study of blood T cell repertoires in COVID-19. About the study: Samples representing acute and convalescent COVID-19 were sourced from the United States, Italy and Spain. T cells, B-cell-depleted T cells, or PBMCs supplied cDNA or gDNA.

Original processing methods: Amplification of reference gene primers provided the estimated nucleated cell counts. Sequenced by immunoSEQ multiplex PCR; TCRdb stores in-frame clones only, minus some. V and J calls and clone size follow that table, whereas D and trimming were derived from the DNA. The table includes a few hundred thousand clones, around 89% detected once. The sequence derives from a woman aged 45-65 years with active or convalescent COVID-19. Sequencing was carried out using peripheral blood.

CDR3 protein: CASSLGGGIIRYGYTF. Here the CDR3 DNA reads TGTGCCAGCAGCTTAGGGGGGGGTATAATCCGATATGGCTACACCTTC. The chain employs TRBV7-2 and TRBJ1-2; D may be TRBD1 (5 bases). CDR1 and CDR2 from the germline V gene are SGHTA and FQGNSA. The CDR3 extends over 16 amino acids. With 1 base removed from V and 5 bases from J, the gap between germline ends came to 17 bases.